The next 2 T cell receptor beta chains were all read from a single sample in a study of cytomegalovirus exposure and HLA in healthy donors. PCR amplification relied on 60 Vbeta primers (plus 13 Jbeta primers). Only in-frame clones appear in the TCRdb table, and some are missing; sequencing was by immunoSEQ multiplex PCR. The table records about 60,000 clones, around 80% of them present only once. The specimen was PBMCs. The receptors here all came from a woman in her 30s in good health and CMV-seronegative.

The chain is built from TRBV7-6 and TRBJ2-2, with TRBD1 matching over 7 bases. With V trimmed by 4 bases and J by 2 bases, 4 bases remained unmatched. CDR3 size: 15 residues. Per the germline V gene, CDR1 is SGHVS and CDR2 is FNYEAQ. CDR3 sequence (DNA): TGTGCCAGCAGCTCCGGGACAGATAACACCGGGGAGCTGTTTTTT. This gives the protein CASSSGTDNTGELFF.

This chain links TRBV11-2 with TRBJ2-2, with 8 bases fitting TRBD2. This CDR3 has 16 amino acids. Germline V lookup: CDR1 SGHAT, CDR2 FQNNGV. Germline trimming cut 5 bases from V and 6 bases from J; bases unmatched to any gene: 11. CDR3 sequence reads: CASSPPRREAAGELFF. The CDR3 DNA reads TGTGCCAGCAGCCCCCCAAGGCGGGAGGCGGCCGGGGAGCTGTTTTTT.